These T cell receptor beta chains were read from a single sample in a study of blood T cell repertoires in COVID-19. Sequenced by immunoSEQ multiplex PCR; TCRdb stores in-frame clones only, minus some. The repertoire holds 200,000 to 250,000 clones, with 80% to 90% as singletons. Sequencing used peripheral blood. These receptors came from a man in his forties or fifties who had recovered from COVID-19. Both conserved end residues are part of each CDR3. The D gene is left open where the match is weak. Not every row has a clone size; where given, it reads once, few, many or a size class.

J gene,V gene,clone size,D gene,CDR3 protein,CDR3 DNA
TRBJ1-1,TRBV20-1,NA,NA,CSASFAVQAFF,TGCAGTGCTAGTTTCGCGGTTCAAGCTTTCTTT
TRBJ1-2,TRBV19,few,TRBD1,CASSRDRASHGYTF,TGTGCCAGTAGTAGAGACAGGGCTTCCCATGGCTACACCTTC
TRBJ2-2,TRBV14,few,NA,CASSQFSGGGELFF,TGTGCCAGCAGCCAATTTTCCGGAGGCGGGGAGCTGTTTTTT
TRBJ2-3,TRBV28,few,TRBD1,CASSRQGFSTDTQYF,TGTGCCAGCAGTCGACAGGGTTTTTCCACAGATACGCAGTATTTT
TRBJ2-1,TRBV28,NA,TRBD2,CAAREGQGNNEQFF,TGTGCCGCTAGGGAGGGCCAAGGGAACAATGAGCAGTTCTTC
TRBJ2-1,TRBV21-1,NA,NA,CASSKGGRWYNEQFF,TGTGCCAGCAGCAAAGGCGGGAGATGGTACAATGAGCAGTTCTTC
TRBJ2-7,TRBV10-2,NA,TRBD1,CASSVQGAYEQYF,TGCGCCAGCAGTGTTCAGGGGGCCTACGAGCAGTACTTC
TRBJ2-5,TRBV27,once,TRBD1,CASSADRGQETQYF,TGTGCCAGCTCCGCTGACAGGGGCCAAGAGACCCAGTACTTC
TRBJ2-3,TRBV28,NA,TRBD1,CASSSPRQGARYADTQYF,TGTGCCAGCAGCTCCCCGCGACAGGGGGCTAGATACGCAGATACGCAGTATTTT
TRBJ2-2,TRBV25-1,NA,TRBD2,CASPLLAGEVGELFF,TGTGCCAGCCCCCTACTAGCGGGAGAGGTCGGGGAGCTGTTTTTT
TRBJ1-1,TRBV2,NA,TRBD1,CASRRQGTNTEAFF,TGTGCCAGCAGAAGACAGGGTACGAACACTGAAGCTTTCTTT
TRBJ2-5,TRBV12-3/TRBV12-4,once,NA,CASKGGTTETQYF,TGTGCCAGCAAGGGGGGGACGACAGAGACCCAGTACTTC
TRBJ2-5,TRBV5-1,NA,TRBD1,CASSLGKTDRGRETQYF,TGCGCCAGCAGCTTGGGAAAAACGGACAGGGGGCGAGAGACCCAGTACTTC
TRBJ2-3,TRBV9,NA,NA,CASSVDDRGGADTQYF,TGTGCCAGCAGCGTAGATGACAGGGGAGGGGCAGATACGCAGTATTTT
TRBJ1-6,TRBV27,NA,NA,CASSFGGYNSPLHF,TGTGCCAGCAGTTTCGGTGGTTATAATTCACCCCTCCACTTT
TRBJ1-5,TRBV20-1,NA,NA,CSASQQGGSNQPQHF,TGCAGTGCTAGTCAACAGGGTGGAAGCAATCAGCCCCAGCATTTT
TRBJ2-1,TRBV29-1,many,TRBD2,CSVEEWSSGNNEQFF,TGCAGCGTTGAAGAATGGTCTAGCGGGAACAATGAGCAGTTCTTC
TRBJ2-1,TRBV19,NA,TRBD2,CASRDLAGGSSYNEQFF,TGTGCCAGTAGGGATCTAGCGGGGGGGAGCTCCTACAATGAGCAGTTCTTC
TRBJ2-7,TRBV27,NA,TRBD1,CASSYGAGQGTYEQYF,TGTGCCAGCAGTTACGGGGCGGGACAGGGCACCTACGAGCAGTACTTC
TRBJ2-7,TRBV7-2,NA,TRBD1,CASSLRPGQGSSYEQYF,TGTGCCAGCAGCCTAAGACCGGGACAGGGGAGCTCCTACGAGCAGTACTTC
TRBJ2-7,TRBV2,NA,TRBD1,CASRHGTGGDEQYF,TGTGCCAGCAGGCATGGGACAGGGGGCGACGAGCAGTACTTC
TRBJ1-1,TRBV5-1,NA,NA,CASGQGMAEAFF,TGCGCCAGCGGGCAGGGGATGGCTGAAGCTTTCTTT
TRBJ2-5,TRBV24-1,NA,TRBD1,CATGDSQETQYF,TGTGCCACCGGGGACAGCCAAGAGACCCAGTACTTC
TRBJ2-7,TRBV5-1,NA,TRBD1,CASSRGTGPTYEQYF,TGCGCCAGCAGCCGGGGGACAGGCCCTACCTACGAGCAGTACTTC
TRBJ2-3,TRBV20-1,NA,NA,CSASVASTDTQYF,TGCAGTGCTAGTGTGGCTAGCACAGATACGCAGTATTTT
TRBJ2-1,TRBV28,once,TRBD2,CASSLLTSGLNEQFF,TGTGCCAGCAGCCTTTTGACTAGCGGGCTAAATGAGCAGTTCTTC
TRBJ1-2,TRBV6-6,once,NA,CASSPRLLYGYTF,TGTGCCAGCAGTCCCAGGTTACTCTATGGCTACACCTTC
TRBJ2-3,TRBV7-9,NA,TRBD2,CASSSTLAGGPGTDTQYF,TGTGCCAGCAGCTCCACTCTAGCGGGAGGGCCAGGGACAGATACGCAGTATTTT
TRBJ2-3,TRBV3-1/TRBV3-2,few,NA,CASSQVHRAGSTDTQYF,TGTGCCAGCAGCCAAGTCCACAGGGCCGGTAGCACAGATACGCAGTATTTT
TRBJ2-3,TRBV4-2,NA,NA,CASSLTSTDTQYF,TGTGCCAGCAGCTTAACTAGCACAGATACGCAGTATTTT
TRBJ1-1,TRBV3-1/TRBV3-2,NA,NA,CASSLGAEAFF,TGTGCCAGCAGCCTCGGTGCTGAAGCTTTCTTT
TRBJ2-1,TRBV28,NA,NA,CATRGSYNEQFF,TGTGCCACAAGGGGCTCCTACAATGAGCAGTTCTTC
TRBJ2-5,TRBV11-3,NA,TRBD2,CASSLSGKRQETQYF,TGTGCCAGCAGCTTAAGCGGGAAGAGGCAAGAGACCCAGTACTTC
TRBJ1-5,TRBV6-5,NA,TRBD1,CASRADRGGNQPQHF,TGTGCCAGCAGGGCCGACAGGGGTGGCAATCAGCCCCAGCATTTT
TRBJ2-1,TRBV12-3/TRBV12-4,NA,NA,CASSFNLGEQFF,TGTGCCAGCAGTTTTAATCTCGGTGAGCAGTTCTTC
TRBJ2-1,TRBV29-1,NA,TRBD2,CSVAAGAGEQFF,TGCAGCGTTGCAGCGGGAGCCGGTGAGCAGTTCTTC
TRBJ2-7,TRBV28,NA,NA,CASSPGDSYEQYF,TGTGCCAGCAGCCCGGGGGATTCCTACGAGCAGTACTTC
TRBJ2-4,TRBV5-1,NA,TRBD2,CASSTWTSGSGAKNIQYF,TGCGCCAGCAGCACCTGGACTAGCGGGAGTGGGGCCAAAAACATTCAGTACTTC
TRBJ2-1,TRBV5-1,NA,TRBD2,CASSLGGLAGGPSGEQFF,TGCGCCAGCAGCTTGGGGGGACTAGCGGGAGGGCCGTCGGGTGAGCAGTTCTTC
TRBJ2-5,TRBV15,NA,NA,CATSRDVNWETQYF,TGTGCCACCAGCAGAGACGTCAACTGGGAGACCCAGTACTTC
TRBJ2-3,TRBV25-1,NA,TRBD2,CASSERLAGTQYF,TGTGCCAGCAGTGAAAGACTAGCGGGAACGCAGTATTTT
TRBJ2-3,TRBV6-5,NA,NA,CASRVSGLFTDTQYF,TGTGCCAGCAGGGTTTCGGGACTTTTCACAGATACGCAGTATTTT
TRBJ1-4,TRBV24-1,few,TRBD1,CATKPATGGDEKLFF,TGTGCCACCAAGCCTGCTACAGGGGGCGATGAAAAACTGTTTTTT
TRBJ2-7,TRBV9,NA,NA,CASSPGGFPSYEQYF,TGTGCCAGCAGCCCAGGAGGGTTCCCCTCCTACGAGCAGTACTTC
TRBJ1-2,TRBV5-1,NA,NA,CASSLTMDSLGGYTF,TGCGCCAGCAGCTTAACAATGGACAGTCTTGGCGGCTACACCTTC
TRBJ2-7,TRBV7-8,NA,TRBD1,CASSLIRQGAYEQYF,TGTGCCAGCAGCTTAATTCGACAGGGAGCCTACGAGCAGTACTTC
TRBJ2-3,TRBV28,once,TRBD2,CASSTGGGRSGYF,TGTGCCAGCAGTACCGGCGGGGGGCGGTCGGGGTATTTT
TRBJ2-1,TRBV28,NA,TRBD2,CASSFTGGRENEQFF,TGTGCCAGCAGTTTTACGGGAGGAAGGGAGAATGAGCAGTTCTTC